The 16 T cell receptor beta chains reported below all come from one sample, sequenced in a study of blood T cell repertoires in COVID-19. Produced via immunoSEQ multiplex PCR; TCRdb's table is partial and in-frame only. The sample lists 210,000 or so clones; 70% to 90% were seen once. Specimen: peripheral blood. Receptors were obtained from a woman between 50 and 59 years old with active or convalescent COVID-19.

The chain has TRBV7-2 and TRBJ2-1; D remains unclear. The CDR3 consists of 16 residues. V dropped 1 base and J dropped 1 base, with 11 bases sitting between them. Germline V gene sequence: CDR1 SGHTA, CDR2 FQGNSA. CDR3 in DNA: TGTGCCAGCAGCTTAGATTCCGCGGCTTCCTACAATGAGCAGTTCTTC. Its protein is CASSLDSAASYNEQFF.

The CDR3 nucleotides read TGTGCCAGCAGTGAAGTCCTGGAGGCTGAAGCTTTCTTT. As protein: CASSEVLEAEAFF. The V gene is TRBV6-1, the J gene TRBJ1-1; D uncertain. CDR1 and CDR2 from the germline V gene are MNHNS and SASEGT. This CDR3 spans 13 amino acids. Trimming took 1 base from V and 6 from J, leaving 9 bases between them.

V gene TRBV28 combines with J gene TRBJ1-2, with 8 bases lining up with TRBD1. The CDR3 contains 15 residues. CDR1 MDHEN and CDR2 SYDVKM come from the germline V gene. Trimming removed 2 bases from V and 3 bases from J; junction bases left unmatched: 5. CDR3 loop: CASSLVRGPYYGYTF. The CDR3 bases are TGTGCCAGCAGTTTAGTCAGGGGGCCGTACTATGGCTACACCTTC.

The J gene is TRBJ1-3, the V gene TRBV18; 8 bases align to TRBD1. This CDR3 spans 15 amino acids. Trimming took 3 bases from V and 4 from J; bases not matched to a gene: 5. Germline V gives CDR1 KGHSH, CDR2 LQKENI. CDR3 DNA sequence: TGTGCCAGCTCACCGTTGACAGGGGTCGGAAACACCATATATTTT. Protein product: CASSPLTGVGNTIYF.

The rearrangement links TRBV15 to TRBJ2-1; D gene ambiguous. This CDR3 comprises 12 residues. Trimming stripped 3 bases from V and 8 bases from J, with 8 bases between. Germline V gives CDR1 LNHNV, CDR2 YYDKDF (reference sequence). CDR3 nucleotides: TGTGCCACCAGCAGGGCCGATTATGAGCAGTTCTTC. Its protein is CATSRADYEQFF.

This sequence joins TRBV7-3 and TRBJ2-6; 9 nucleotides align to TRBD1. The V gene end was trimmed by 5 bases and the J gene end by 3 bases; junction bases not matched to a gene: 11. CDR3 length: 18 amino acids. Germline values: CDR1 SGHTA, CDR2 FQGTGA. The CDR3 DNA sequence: TGTGCCAGCAGCCCTCCGAGTGGGACAGGGCTTGGGGCCAACGTCCTGACTTTC. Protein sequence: CASSPPSGTGLGANVLTF.

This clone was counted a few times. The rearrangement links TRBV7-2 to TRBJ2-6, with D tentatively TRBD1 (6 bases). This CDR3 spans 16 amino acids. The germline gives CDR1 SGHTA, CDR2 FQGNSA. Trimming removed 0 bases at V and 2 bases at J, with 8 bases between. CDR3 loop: CASSLARTAGANVLTF. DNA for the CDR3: TGTGCCAGCAGCTTAGCGAGGACAGCTGGGGCCAACGTCCTGACTTTC.

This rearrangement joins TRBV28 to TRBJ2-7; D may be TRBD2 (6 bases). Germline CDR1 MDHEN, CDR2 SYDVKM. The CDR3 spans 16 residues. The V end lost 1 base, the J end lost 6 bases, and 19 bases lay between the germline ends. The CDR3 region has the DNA TGTGCCAGCAGTTTATCGGGAGCCGGGAGTAGGGCCGAGCAGTACTTC. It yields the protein CASSLSGAGSRAEQYF.

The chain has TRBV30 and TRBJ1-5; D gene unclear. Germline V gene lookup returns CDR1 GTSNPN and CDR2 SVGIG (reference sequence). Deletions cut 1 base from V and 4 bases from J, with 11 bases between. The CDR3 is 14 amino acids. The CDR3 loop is CAWSATSWNQPQHF. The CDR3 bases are TGTGCCTGGAGTGCCACAAGTTGGAATCAGCCCCAGCATTTT.

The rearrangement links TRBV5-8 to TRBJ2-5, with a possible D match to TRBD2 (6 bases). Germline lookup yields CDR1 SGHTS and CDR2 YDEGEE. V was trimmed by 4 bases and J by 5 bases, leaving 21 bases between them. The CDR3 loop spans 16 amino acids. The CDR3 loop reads CASSHRTAREMETQYF. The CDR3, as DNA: TGTGCCAGCAGCCACCGAACGGCCCGGGAGATGGAGACCCAGTACTTC.

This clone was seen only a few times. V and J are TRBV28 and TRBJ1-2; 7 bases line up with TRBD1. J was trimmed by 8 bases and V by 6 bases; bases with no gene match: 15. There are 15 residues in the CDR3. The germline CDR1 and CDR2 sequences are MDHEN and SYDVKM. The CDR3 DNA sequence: TGTGCCAGCAGGACACGGGACAGTAGGGTCCAGGGCTACACCTTC. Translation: CASRTRDSRVQGYTF.

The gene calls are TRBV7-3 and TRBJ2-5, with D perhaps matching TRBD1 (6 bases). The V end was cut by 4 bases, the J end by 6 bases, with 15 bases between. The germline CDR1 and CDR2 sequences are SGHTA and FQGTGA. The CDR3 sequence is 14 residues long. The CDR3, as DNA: TGTGCCAGCAGCTCCGCAAACAGGGTGCAGACCCAGTACTTC. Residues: CASSSANRVQTQYF.

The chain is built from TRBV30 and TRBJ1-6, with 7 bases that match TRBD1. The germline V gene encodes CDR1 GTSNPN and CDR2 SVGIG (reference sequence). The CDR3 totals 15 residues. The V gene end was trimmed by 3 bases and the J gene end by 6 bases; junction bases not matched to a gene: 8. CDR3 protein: CAWRGPGTANSPLHF. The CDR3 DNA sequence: TGTGCCTGGAGGGGCCCTGGGACAGCTAATTCACCCCTCCACTTT.

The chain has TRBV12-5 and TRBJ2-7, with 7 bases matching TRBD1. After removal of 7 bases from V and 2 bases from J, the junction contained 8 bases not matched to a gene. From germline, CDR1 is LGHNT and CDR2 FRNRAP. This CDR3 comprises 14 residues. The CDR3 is CASDGDRQPYEQYV. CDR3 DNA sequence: TGTGCTAGTGATGGGGACAGACAACCCTACGAGCAGTACGTC.

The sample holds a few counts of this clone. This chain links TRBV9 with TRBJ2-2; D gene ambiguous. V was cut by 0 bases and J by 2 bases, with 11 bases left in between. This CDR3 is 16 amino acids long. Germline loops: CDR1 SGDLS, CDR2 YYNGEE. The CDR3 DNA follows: TGTGCCAGCAGCGTAGTTCCGACTGCCAACACCGGGGAGCTGTTTTTT. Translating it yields CASSVVPTANTGELFF. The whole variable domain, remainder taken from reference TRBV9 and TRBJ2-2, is DSGVTQTPKHLITATGQRVTLRCSPRSGDLSVYWYQQSLDQGLQFLIQYYNGEERAKGNILERFSAQQFPDLHSELNLSSLELGDSALYFCASSVVPTANTGELFFGEGSRLTVL.

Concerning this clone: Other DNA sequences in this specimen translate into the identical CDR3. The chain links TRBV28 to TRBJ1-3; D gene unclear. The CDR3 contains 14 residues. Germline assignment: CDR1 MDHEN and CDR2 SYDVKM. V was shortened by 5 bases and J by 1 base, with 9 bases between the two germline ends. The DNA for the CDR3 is TGTGCCAGCAGTCTTTTCGGGTCTGGAAACACCATATATTTT. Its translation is CASSLFGSGNTIYF. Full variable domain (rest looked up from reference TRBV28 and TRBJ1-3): DVKVTQSSRYLVKRTGEKVFLECVQDMDHENMFWYRQDPGLGLRLIYFSYDVKMKEKGDIPEGYSVSREKKERFSLILESASTNQTSMYLCASSLFGSGNTIYFGEGSWLTVV.